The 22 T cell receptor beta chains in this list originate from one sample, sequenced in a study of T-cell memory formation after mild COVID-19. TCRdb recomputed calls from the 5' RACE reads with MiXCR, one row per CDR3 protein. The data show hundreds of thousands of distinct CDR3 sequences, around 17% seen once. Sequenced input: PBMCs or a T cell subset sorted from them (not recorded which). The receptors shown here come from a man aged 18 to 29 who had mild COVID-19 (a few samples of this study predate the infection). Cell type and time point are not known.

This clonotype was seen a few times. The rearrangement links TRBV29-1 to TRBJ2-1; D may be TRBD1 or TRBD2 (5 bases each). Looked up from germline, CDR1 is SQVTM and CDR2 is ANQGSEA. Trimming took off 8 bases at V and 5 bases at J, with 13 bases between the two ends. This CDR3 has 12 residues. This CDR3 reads CSFSGDHNEQFF. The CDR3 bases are TGCAGCTTCTCCGGGGACCACAATGAGCAGTTCTTC.

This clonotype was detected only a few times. This chain's CDR3 is CASAVQAWCGTAEQYV. Here the CDR3 DNA reads TGTGCTAGTGCCGTCCAGGCCTGGTGCGGCACCGCCGAGCAGTACGTC. V is TRBV12-5 and J is TRBJ2-7, with D unclear. This CDR3 region has 16 residues. Trimming removed 7 bases at V and 6 bases at J, with 25 bases between. CDR1 and CDR2 from the germline V gene are LGHNT and FRNRAP.

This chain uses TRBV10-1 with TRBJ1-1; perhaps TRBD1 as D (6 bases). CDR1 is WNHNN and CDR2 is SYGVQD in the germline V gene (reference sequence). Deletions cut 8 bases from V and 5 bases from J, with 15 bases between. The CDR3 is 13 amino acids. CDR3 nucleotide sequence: TGCGCCAGCGCACCGGGGGCTTGGACTGAAGCTTTCTTT. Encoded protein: CASAPGAWTEAFF.

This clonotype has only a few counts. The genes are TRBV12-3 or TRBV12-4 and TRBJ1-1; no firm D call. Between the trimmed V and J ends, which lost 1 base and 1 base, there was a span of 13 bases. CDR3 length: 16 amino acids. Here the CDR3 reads CASSLGRTLKNTEAFF. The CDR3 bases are TGTGCCAGCAGTTTAGGGAGAACTCTAAAGAACACTGAAGCTTTCTTT.

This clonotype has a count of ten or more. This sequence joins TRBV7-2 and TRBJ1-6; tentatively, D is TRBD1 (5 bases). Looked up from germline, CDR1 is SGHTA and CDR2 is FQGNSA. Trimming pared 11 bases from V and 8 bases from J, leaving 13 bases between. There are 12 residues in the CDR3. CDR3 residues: CAVGAQYSPLHF. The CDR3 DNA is TGTGCCGTAGGGGCACAGTATTCACCCCTCCACTTT.

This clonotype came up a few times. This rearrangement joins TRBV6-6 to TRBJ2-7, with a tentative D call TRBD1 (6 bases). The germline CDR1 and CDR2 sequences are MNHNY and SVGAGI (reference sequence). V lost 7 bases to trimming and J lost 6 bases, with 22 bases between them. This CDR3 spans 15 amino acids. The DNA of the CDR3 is TGTGCCAGCAATCCGACCGGGACATTGAGGAGCGAGCAGTACTTC. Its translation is CASNPTGTLRSEQYF.

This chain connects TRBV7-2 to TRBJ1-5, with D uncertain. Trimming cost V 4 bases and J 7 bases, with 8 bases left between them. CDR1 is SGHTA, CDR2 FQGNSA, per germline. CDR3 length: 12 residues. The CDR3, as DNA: TGTGCCAGCAGCTCAAACCGACAGCCCCAGCATTTT. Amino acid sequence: CASSSNRQPQHF.

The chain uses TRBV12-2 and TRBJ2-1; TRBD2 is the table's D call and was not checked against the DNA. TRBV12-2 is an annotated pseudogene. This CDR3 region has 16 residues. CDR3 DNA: TGTGCAAGTCGCTTAATTGCTAGCGGGCGATCAAATGAGCAGTTCTTC. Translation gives CASRLIASGRSNEQFF.

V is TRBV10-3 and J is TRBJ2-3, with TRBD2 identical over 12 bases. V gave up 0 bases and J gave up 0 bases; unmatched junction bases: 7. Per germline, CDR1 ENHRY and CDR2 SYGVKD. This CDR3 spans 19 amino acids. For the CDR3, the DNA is TGTGCCATCAGTGAGTCCCGGACTAGCGGGGAGCCTAGCACAGATACGCAGTATTTT. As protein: CAISESRTSGEPSTDTQYF.

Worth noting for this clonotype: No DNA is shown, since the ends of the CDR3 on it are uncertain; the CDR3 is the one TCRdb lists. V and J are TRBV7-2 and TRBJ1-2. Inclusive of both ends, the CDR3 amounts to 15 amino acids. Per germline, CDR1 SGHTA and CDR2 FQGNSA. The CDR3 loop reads CASSPLGTVSYGYTF.

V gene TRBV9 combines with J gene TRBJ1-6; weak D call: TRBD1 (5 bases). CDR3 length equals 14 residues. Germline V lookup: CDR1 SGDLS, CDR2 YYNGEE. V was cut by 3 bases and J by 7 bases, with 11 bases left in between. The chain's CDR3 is CASSDGTDNSPLHF. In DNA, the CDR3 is TGTGCCAGCAGCGACGGGACCGACAATTCACCCCTCCACTTT.

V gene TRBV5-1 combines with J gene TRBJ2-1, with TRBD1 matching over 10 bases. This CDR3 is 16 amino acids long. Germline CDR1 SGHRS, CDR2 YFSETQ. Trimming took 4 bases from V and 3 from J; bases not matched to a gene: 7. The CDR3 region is CASSGGRTGGYNEQFF. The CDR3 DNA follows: TGCGCCAGCAGCGGAGGGCGGACAGGGGGCTACAATGAGCAGTTCTTC.

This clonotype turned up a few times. CDR3 in DNA: TGTGCCAGCAGTTTAAGGACCGCGGGCGCCCAGCCCCAGCATTTT. This codes for CASSLRTAGAQPQHF. The rearrangement links TRBV12-3 or TRBV12-4 to TRBJ1-5; D is unresolved. This CDR3 is 15 amino acids long. Between the trimmed V and J ends, which lost 2 bases and 7 bases, there was a span of 15 bases.

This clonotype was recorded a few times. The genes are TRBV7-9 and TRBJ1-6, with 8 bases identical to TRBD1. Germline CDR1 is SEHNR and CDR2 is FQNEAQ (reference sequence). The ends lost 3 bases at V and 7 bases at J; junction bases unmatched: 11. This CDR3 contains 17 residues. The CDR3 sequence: CASSLEGVRGRNSPLHF. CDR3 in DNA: TGTGCCAGCAGCTTGGAAGGCGTCAGGGGGCGCAATTCACCCCTCCACTTT.

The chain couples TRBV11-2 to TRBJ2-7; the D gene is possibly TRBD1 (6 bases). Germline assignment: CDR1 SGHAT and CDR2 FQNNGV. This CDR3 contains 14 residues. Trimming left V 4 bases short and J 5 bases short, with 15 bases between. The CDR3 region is CASSSNTGFDEQYF. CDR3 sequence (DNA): TGTGCCAGCAGCTCCAATACAGGGTTCGACGAGCAGTACTTC. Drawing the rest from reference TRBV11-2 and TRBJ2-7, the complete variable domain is EAGVAQSPRYKIIEKRQSVAFWCNPISGHATLYWYQQILGQGPKLLIQFQNNGVVDDSQLPKDRFSAERLKGVDSTLKIQPAKLEDSAVYLCASSSNTGFDEQYFGPGTRLTVT.

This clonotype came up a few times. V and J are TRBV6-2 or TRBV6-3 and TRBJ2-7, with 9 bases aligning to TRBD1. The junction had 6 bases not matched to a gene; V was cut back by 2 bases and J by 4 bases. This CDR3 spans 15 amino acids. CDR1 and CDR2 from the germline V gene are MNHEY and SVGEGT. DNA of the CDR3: TGTGCCAGCAGTTACCGGACAGGGGAATGGTACGAGCAGTACTTC. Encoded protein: CASSYRTGEWYEQYF.

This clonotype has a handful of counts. The CDR3 sequence is CASRKTGLLSGNTIYF. CDR3 nucleotide sequence: TGTGCCAGCAGGAAGACAGGGCTGCTCTCTGGAAACACCATATATTTT. The chain couples TRBV12-3 or TRBV12-4 to TRBJ1-3; 7 bases are shared with TRBD1. With 6 bases clipped from V and 0 bases from J, the junction kept 8 bases outside the gene matches. CDR3 size: 16 residues.

In DNA, the CDR3 is TGTGCCAGCAGCTTTGAAGGGATATGGGAGACCCAGTACTTC. Its protein product is CASSFEGIWETQYF. The chain is built from TRBV7-9 and TRBJ2-5; D is unclear. V lost 3 bases, J lost 5 bases, and 13 bases lay in between. In germline, CDR1 is SEHNR, CDR2 FQNEAQ (reference sequence). The CDR3 contains 14 residues.

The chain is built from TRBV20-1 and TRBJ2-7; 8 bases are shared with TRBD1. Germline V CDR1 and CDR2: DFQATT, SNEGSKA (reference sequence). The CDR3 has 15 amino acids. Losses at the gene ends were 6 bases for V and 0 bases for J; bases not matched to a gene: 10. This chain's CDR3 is CSARGPGTSSYEQYV. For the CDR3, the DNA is TGCAGTGCCAGGGGGCCCGGAACCAGCTCCTACGAGCAGTACGTC.

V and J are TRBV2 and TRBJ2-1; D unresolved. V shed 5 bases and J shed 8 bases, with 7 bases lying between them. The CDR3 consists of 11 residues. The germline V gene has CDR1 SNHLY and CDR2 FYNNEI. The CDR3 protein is CASSITYEQFF. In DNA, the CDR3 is TGTGCCAGCAGTATCACGTATGAGCAGTTCTTC.

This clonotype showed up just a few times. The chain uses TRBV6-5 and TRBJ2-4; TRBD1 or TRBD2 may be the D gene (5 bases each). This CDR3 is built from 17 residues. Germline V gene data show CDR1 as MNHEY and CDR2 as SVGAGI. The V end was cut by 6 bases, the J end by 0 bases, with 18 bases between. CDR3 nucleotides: TGTGCCAGCAGGCGGACCGGGACCGTCTTAGCCAAAAACATTCAGTACTTC. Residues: CASRRTGTVLAKNIQYF.

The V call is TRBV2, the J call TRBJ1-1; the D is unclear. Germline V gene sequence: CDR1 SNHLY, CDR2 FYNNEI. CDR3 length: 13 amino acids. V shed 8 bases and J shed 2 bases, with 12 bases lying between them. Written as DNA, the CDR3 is TGTGCCAGCCCATGGGCGGAAAACACTGAAGCTTTCTTT. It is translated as CASPWAENTEAFF.